The rows below give T cell receptor beta chains drawn from one sample of a study of blood T cell repertoires in COVID-19. Libraries were prepared by immunoSEQ multiplex PCR; TCRdb keeps only in-frame clonotypes and omits some of them. The sample comprises about 140,000 clones, roughly 84% of which are singletons, and approximately 8.9% rests with the top ten. Sequencing was performed on peripheral blood. Receptor source: a man between 25 and 39 years old with COVID-19, enrolled during active disease. Each CDR3 is given with its conserved first and last residue. Each record gives: V gene, clone size, J gene, D gene, CDR3 protein, CDR3 DNA. A D gene is named only where the DNA matches it firmly. Clone sizes are given selectively: once, few, many, or a class where the clone is expanded.

TRBV19	-	TRBJ1-5	-	CASSIDGGNQPQHF	TGTGCCAGTAGTATAGATGGAGGGAATCAGCCCCAGCATTTT
TRBV10-3	few	TRBJ1-3	-	CAISARENTIYF	TGTGCCATCAGTGCCAGGGAAAACACCATATATTTT
TRBV19	once	TRBJ1-5	-	CASRGMGHSNQPQHF	TGTGCCAGTAGAGGGATGGGACACAGCAATCAGCCCCAGCATTTT
TRBV11-3	-	TRBJ2-3	TRBD2	CASSRGTSGTTDTQYF	TGTGCCAGCAGCAGGGGGACTAGCGGGACCACAGATACGCAGTATTTT
TRBV11-2	-	TRBJ2-4	-	CASSLDKSTGGIQYF	TGTGCCAGCAGCTTAGATAAGTCCACAGGCGGCATTCAGTACTTC
TRBV6-5	few	TRBJ2-5	TRBD1	CASSRDRGETQYF	TGTGCCAGCAGCCGTGACAGGGGGGAGACCCAGTACTTC
TRBV4-1	-	TRBJ1-3	-	CASSQERAAGNTIYF	TGCGCCAGCAGCCAAGAGAGGGCGGCTGGAAACACCATATATTTT
TRBV28	-	TRBJ1-5	TRBD1	CASTMPGTGSGSQHF	TGTGCCAGCACCATGCCCGGGACAGGGAGCGGGTCCCAGCATTTT
TRBV24-1	-	TRBJ2-1	TRBD2	CATSDTSGSRGEQFF	TGTGCCACCAGTGATACTAGCGGGAGTCGAGGGGAGCAGTTCTTC
TRBV11-2	once	TRBJ2-7	-	CASSLASLEQYF	TGTGCCAGCAGCTTAGCCTCGTTAGAGCAGTACTTC
TRBV28	-	TRBJ2-7	-	CASSSPFPPEQYF	TGTGCCAGCAGTTCCCCCTTCCCCCCCGAGCAGTACTTC
TRBV19	-	TRBJ1-5	TRBD1	CASSVGTVNQPQHF	TGTGCCAGTAGTGTAGGGACAGTCAATCAGCCCCAGCATTTT
TRBV30	few	TRBJ2-7	-	CAWSRDLYEQYF	TGTGCCTGGAGCCGGGACTTGTACGAGCAGTACTTC
TRBV24-1	-	TRBJ2-3	-	CATSGPSLYTQYF	TGTGCCACCAGTGGGCCCAGTCTTTATACGCAGTATTTT
TRBV28	many	TRBJ1-3	-	CASSSGTGGYRNTIYF	TGTGCCAGCAGTTCTGGGACGGGGGGCTATCGAAACACCATATATTTT
TRBV4-1	-	TRBJ2-7	TRBD1	CASSQDWSGGRRVVEQYF	TGCGCCAGCAGCCAAGATTGGTCAGGGGGACGACGTGTGGTCGAGCAGTACTTC
TRBV7-9	-	TRBJ2-5	TRBD2	CASSPRGEETQYF	TGTGCCAGCAGCCCCCGGGGGGAAGAGACCCAGTACTTC
TRBV10-1	-	TRBJ2-3	TRBD2	CASSPLAGGNTDTQYF	TGCGCCAGCAGTCCCCTTGCGGGAGGGAACACAGATACGCAGTATTTT
TRBV15	once	TRBJ1-4	TRBD1	CATSLRTPGQGKKNEKLFF	TGTGCCACCAGCTTGCGAACTCCGGGACAGGGAAAGAAGAATGAAAAACTGTTTTTT
TRBV13	-	TRBJ1-1	-	CASSPTPGLNTEAFF	TGTGCCAGCAGCCCTACCCCAGGGCTGAACACTGAAGCTTTCTTT
TRBV20-1	-	TRBJ2-7	TRBD1	CSASQGARQYF	TGCAGTGCTAGCCAGGGGGCGAGGCAGTACTTC
TRBV25-1	-	TRBJ2-7	-	CASSEYTYEQYF	TGTGCCAGCAGTGAATATACCTACGAGCAGTACTTC
TRBV25-1	-	TRBJ1-4	TRBD1	CASGGTGDEKLFF	TGTGCCAGCGGCGGGACAGGGGATGAAAAACTGTTTTTT
TRBV25-1	-	TRBJ2-3	TRBD2	CASSAGLTGTSRNTQYF	TGTGCCAGCAGTGCCGGTTTGACCGGGACTAGCCGGAATACGCAGTATTTT
TRBV4-3	-	TRBJ1-5	TRBD1	CASSQDPQGHQPQHF	TGCGCCAGCAGCCAAGACCCACAGGGGCATCAGCCCCAGCATTTT
TRBV11-2	-	TRBJ1-1	TRBD1	CASSSDRVGTEAFF	TGTGCCAGCAGCTCCGACAGGGTTGGCACTGAAGCTTTCTTT
TRBV5-1	-	TRBJ2-5	-	CASSGAARQETQYF	TGCGCCAGCAGTGGAGCGGCCCGCCAAGAGACCCAGTACTTC
TRBV7-2	-	TRBJ1-4	-	CASSLHGNNEKLFF	TGTGCCAGCAGCTTACACGGGAATAATGAAAAACTGTTTTTT
TRBV9	few	TRBJ2-3	-	CASSVAGAVDTQYF	TGTGCCAGCAGCGTAGCTGGGGCGGTAGATACGCAGTATTTT